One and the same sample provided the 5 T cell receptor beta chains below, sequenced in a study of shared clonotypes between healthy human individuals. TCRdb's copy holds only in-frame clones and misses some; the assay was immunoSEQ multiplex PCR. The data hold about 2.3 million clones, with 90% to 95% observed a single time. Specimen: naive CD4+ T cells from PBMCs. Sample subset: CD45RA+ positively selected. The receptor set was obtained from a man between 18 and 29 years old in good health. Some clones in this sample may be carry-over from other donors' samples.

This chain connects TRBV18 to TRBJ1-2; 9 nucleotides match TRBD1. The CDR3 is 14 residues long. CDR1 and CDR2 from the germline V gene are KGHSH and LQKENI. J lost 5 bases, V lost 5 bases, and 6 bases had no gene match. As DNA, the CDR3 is TGTGCCAGCTCAACCGGGACAGGGTGGTATGGCTACACCTTC. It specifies CASSTGTGWYGYTF.

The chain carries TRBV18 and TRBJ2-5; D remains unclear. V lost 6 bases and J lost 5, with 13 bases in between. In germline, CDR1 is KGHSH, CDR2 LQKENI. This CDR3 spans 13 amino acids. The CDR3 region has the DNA TGTGCCAGCTCCGTGGGCCGTGGGGAGACCCAGTACTTC. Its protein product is CASSVGRGETQYF.

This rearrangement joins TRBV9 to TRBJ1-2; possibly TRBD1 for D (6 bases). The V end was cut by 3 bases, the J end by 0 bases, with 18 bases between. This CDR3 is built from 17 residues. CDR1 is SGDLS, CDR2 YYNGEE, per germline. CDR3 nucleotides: TGTGCCAGCAGCGCTCGGGACACCACTCTTACTAACTATGGCTACACCTTC. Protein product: CASSARDTTLTNYGYTF.

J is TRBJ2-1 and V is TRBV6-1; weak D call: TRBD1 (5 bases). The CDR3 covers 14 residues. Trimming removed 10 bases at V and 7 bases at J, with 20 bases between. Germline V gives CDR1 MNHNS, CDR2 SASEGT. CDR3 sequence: CATSMTLGANEQFF. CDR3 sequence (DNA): TGTGCCACGTCTATGACCCTTGGGGCGAATGAGCAGTTCTTC.

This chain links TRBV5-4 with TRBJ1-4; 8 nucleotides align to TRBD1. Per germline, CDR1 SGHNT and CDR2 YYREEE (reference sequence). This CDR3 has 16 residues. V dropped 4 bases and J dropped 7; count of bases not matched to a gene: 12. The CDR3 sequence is CASSAGQAGLSEKLFF. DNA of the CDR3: TGTGCCAGCAGCGCGGGACAGGCCGGTCTTAGTGAAAAACTGTTTTTT.